This TCR beta chain appears in the sequencing data of a study of beta chain features in type 1 diabetes. General study points: Patients' naive, central memory and regulatory TCRB repertoires appeared more alike than those of healthy donors.

Remarks on this clone: Antigen: not known.

The CDR3 runs to 14 residues. Germline V lookup: CDR1 SGHTA, CDR2 FQGNSA. The V end lost 5 bases, the J end lost 5 bases, and 13 bases lay between the germline ends. In all sorted populations, purity surpassed 95%. The study reverse transcribed the entire isolated RNA, so it sequenced expressed TCRB transcripts. Only in-frame clones appear in the TCRdb table, and some are missing; sequencing was by immunoSEQ multiplex PCR. The sample has 200,000 to 250,000 clones, under 70% seen once. This sequence originates from a man aged 25 to 40 in good health. The material sequenced was naive CD4+ T cells from blood. The rearrangement uses TRBV7-2 and TRBJ1-5; a weak D match, TRBD1 (6 bases). In DNA, the CDR3 is TGTGCCAGCAGCCCGCGGGACACTTATCAGCCCCAGCATTTT. Amino acids: CASSPRDTYQPQHF.